These 5 T cell receptor beta chains came from one sample sequenced in a study of T-cell reconstitution after alpha-beta-depleted transplantation in children. Molecular barcoding with unique molecular identifiers was used for the TCRbeta library. MiXCR was run by TCRdb on the PCR reads, yielding one entry per CDR3 protein. This table holds hundreds of thousands of distinct CDR3 sequences, approximately 14% found once. Here the sequenced sample was PBMCs, taken before TCRalphabeta/CD19-depleted stem cell transplant. The receptors here all came from a girl aged 2 to 10 with congenital amegakaryocytic thrombocytopenia, due to receive a stem cell transplant.

This clonotype turned up a few times. This chain uses TRBV7-6 with TRBJ2-5; TRBD2 aligns across 7 bases. Germline V lookup: CDR1 SGHVS, CDR2 FNYEAQ. V shed 1 base, J shed 4 bases, and the junction held 6 bases outside the gene matches. This CDR3 is built from 15 residues. The CDR3 region is CASSLVSGGVETQYF. The CDR3 DNA sequence: TGTGCCAGCAGCTTAGTATCGGGGGGAGTAGAGACCCAGTACTTC.

In its sample, this clonotype was seen many times. The chain employs TRBV20-1 and TRBJ1-1; tentative D call: TRBD1 (6 bases). CDR3 length equals 13 residues. Per germline, CDR1 DFQATT and CDR2 SNEGSKA (reference sequence). Deletions cut 6 bases from V and 3 bases from J, with 14 bases between. In DNA, the CDR3 is TGCAGTGCAAAAAGGACAGCATACACTGAAGCTTTCTTT. It specifies CSAKRTAYTEAFF.

This chain connects TRBV7-8 to TRBJ1-5; 8 bases fit TRBD1. V shed 5 bases, J shed 1 base, and the junction held 16 bases outside the gene matches. Germline CDR1 SGHVS, CDR2 FQNEAQ. The CDR3 covers 19 residues. CDR3 coding DNA: TGTGCCAGCAGCGCCGACAGGGGCCGGGGTATTATAAGCAATCAGCCCCAGCATTTT. This gives the protein CASSADRGRGIISNQPQHF.

This clonotype showed up many times. This chain links TRBV28 with TRBJ2-7; the D gene could be TRBD1 or TRBD2 (5 bases each). CDR1 is MDHEN and CDR2 is SYDVKM in the germline V gene. V lost 6 bases and J 6 bases, leaving 15 bases between the germline ends. This CDR3 has 13 amino acids. Here the CDR3 DNA reads TGTGCCAGCAGGTGGCAGGGAGACTTCGAGCAGTACTTC. It specifies CASRWQGDFEQYF.

This clonotype was seen a handful of times. The chain carries TRBV27 and TRBJ2-7, with 8 nucleotides matching TRBD1. J gave up 4 bases and V 8 bases, and 10 bases lay outside the gene matches. The CDR3 is made up of 14 amino acids. Germline values: CDR1 MNHEY, CDR2 SMNVEV (reference sequence). The CDR3 here is CASRRQGTSYEQYF. The CDR3 DNA is TGTGCCAGCCGCCGACAGGGGACTTCGTACGAGCAGTACTTC.